The 12 T cell receptor beta chains listed next were all sequenced from one sample in a study of cytomegalovirus exposure and HLA in healthy donors. Using immunoSEQ multiplex PCR, the repertoire was profiled, and TCRdb retains in-frame clones only, with some absent. The top ten clones hold 10% of a sample with approximately 160,000 clones, about nine tenths of them seen once. The sequenced sample consisted of PBMCs. The receptors were sampled from a woman under 30 in good health and CMV-seropositive.

The chain joins TRBV11-3 to TRBJ1-3; D is unclear. The CDR3 has 18 residues. Trimming removed 5 bases at V and 2 bases at J, with 22 bases between. Germline V lookup: CDR1 SGHNT, CDR2 YENEEA. The CDR3 coding sequence is TGTGCCAGCAGCGACTGGGTCGGGGTCGACCGAGCTGGAAACACCATATATTTT. Translation: CASSDWVGVDRAGNTIYF.

This clone has only a few counts. The chain joins TRBV6-4 to TRBJ2-2, with 10 bases aligning to TRBD2. The germline CDR1 and CDR2 sequences are MRHNA and SNTAGT. Trimming cost V 6 bases and J 5 bases; bases outside gene matches: 6. The CDR3 has 15 residues. CDR3 DNA: TGTGCCAGCAGCCTAGTAGCGGGAGGTACCGGGGAGCTGTTTTTT. Translated, it gives CASSLVAGGTGELFF.

The chain joins TRBV13 to TRBJ1-4; TRBD1 is a possible D gene (5 bases). From germline, CDR1 is PRHDT and CDR2 FYEKMQ (reference sequence). The CDR3 contains 15 residues. The V and J ends lost 2 bases and 3 bases respectively, with 10 bases between them. The chain's CDR3 is CASSLRGEPNEKLFF. In nucleotides, the CDR3 is TGTGCCAGCAGCTTACGGGGGGAACCTAATGAAAAACTGTTTTTT.

The chain carries TRBV6-5 and TRBJ2-7; D not certain. Trimming shortened V by 2 bases and J by 0 bases, and 11 bases separated the two germline ends. Germline lookup yields CDR1 MNHEY and CDR2 SVGAGI. This CDR3 has 15 amino acids. CDR3 nucleotides: TGTGCCAGCAGTTACCTGAAGCTGGTCTCCTACGAGCAGTACTTC. It is translated as CASSYLKLVSYEQYF.

The gene calls are TRBV29-1 and TRBJ2-1; a possible D gene is TRBD1 (6 bases). The CDR3 is 14 amino acids. Germline assignment: CDR1 SQVTM and CDR2 ANQGSEA. CDR3 sequence (DNA): TGCAGGGGTCGAGGGGGACACCCCTACAATGAGCAGTTCTTC. Amino acid sequence: CRGRGGHPYNEQFF.

This clone was picked up one time. The V gene is TRBV9, the J gene TRBJ1-1; D is possibly TRBD1 (5 bases). V dropped 5 bases and J dropped 2 bases, with 13 bases sitting between them. The germline CDR1 and CDR2 sequences are SGDLS and YYNGEE. The CDR3 extends over 14 amino acids. The CDR3 reads CASSRGRVNTEAFF. CDR3 bases: TGTGCCAGCAGTAGGGGAAGGGTCAACACTGAAGCTTTCTTT.

The chain joins TRBV6-5 to TRBJ1-5; 10 nucleotides agree with TRBD1. The germline V gene has CDR1 MNHEY and CDR2 SVGAGI. The CDR3 has 14 residues. Losses at the gene ends were 5 bases for V and 5 bases for J; bases not matched to a gene: 3. CDR3 DNA: TGTGCCAGCAGTCCGACAGGGGGCCATCAGCCCCAGCATTTT. The encoded protein is CASSPTGGHQPQHF.

This chain joins TRBV7-9 and TRBJ2-7, with D possibly being TRBD1 (6 bases). V was cut by 4 bases and J by 4 bases, with 11 bases left in between. Per the germline V gene, CDR1 is SEHNR and CDR2 is FQNEAQ (reference sequence). CDR3 size: 13 residues. The CDR3 is CASSSQGTYEQYF. The CDR3 bases are TGTGCCAGCAGCTCTCAAGGGACATACGAGCAGTACTTC.

The chain links TRBV4-2 to TRBJ2-7; weak D call: TRBD1 (5 bases). Germline lookup yields CDR1 LGHNA and CDR2 YNFKEQ. Between the trimmed V and J ends, which lost 0 bases and 7 bases, there was a span of 10 bases. This CDR3 comprises 13 residues. The CDR3 reads CASSQDRGQEQYF. In nucleotides, the CDR3 is TGTGCCAGCAGCCAAGATAGGGGCCAGGAGCAGTACTTC.

The DNA for the CDR3 is TGTGCCAGCTCACCACCGTTGCGGGAGGAAGGCGAGCAGTTCTTC. As protein: CASSPPLREEGEQFF. The gene calls are TRBV18 and TRBJ2-1, with 8 bases aligning to TRBD2. Unmatched junction bases numbered 8, after V lost 0 bases and J lost 10 bases. The CDR3 contains 15 residues. Per the germline V gene, CDR1 is KGHSH and CDR2 is LQKENI. Together with reference TRBV18 and TRBJ2-1, the CDR3 gives the full variable domain: NAGVMQNPRHLVRRRGQEARLRCSPMKGHSHVYWYRQLPEEGLKFMVYLQKENIIDESGMPKERFSAEFPKEGPSILRIQQVVRGDSAAYFCASSPPLREEGEQFFGPGTRLTVL.

The J gene is TRBJ1-4, the V gene TRBV9, with TRBD1 matching 8 bases. The CDR3 runs to 14 residues. After removal of 2 bases from V and 8 bases from J, the junction contained 5 bases not matched to a gene. CDR1 is SGDLS and CDR2 is YYNGEE in the germline V gene. The chain's CDR3 is CASSVQGAQEKLFF. The DNA for the CDR3 is TGTGCCAGCAGCGTCCAGGGGGCTCAGGAAAAACTGTTTTTT.

This clone was recorded only once. The gene calls are TRBV27 and TRBJ1-1, with TRBD1 matching 7 bases. J was trimmed by 4 bases and V by 6 bases; bases with no gene match: 2. There are 12 residues in the CDR3. CDR1 MNHEY and CDR2 SMNVEV come from the germline V gene (reference sequence). CDR3 amino acids: CASRAGGTEAFF. CDR3 in DNA: TGTGCCAGCAGGGCAGGGGGCACTGAAGCTTTCTTT.